This TCR beta chain was sequenced for a study of preoperative IRX-2 immunotherapy in early breast cancer. The CDR3 length is 16 residues. Profiling relied on immunoSEQ multiplex PCR, and the TCRdb table lists in-frame clones only, not all of them. The data contain approximately 26,000 clones, around 79% of them singletons. Treatment noted: preoperative locoregional IRX-2 cytokine immunotherapy. Preoperative locoregional IRX-2 cytokine immunotherapy was tested in the phase Ib source study. V is TRBV1 and J is TRBJ2-5; no DNA check was done on the table's D call, TRBD1. TRBV1 is shown as a pseudogene. The sequenced sample was lymph node tissue, obtained after IRX-2 immunotherapy. The TCR sequence derives from a human donor with breast cancer. CDR3 amino acids: CASSPGPGQGRETQYF. The CDR3 DNA reads as TGCGCCAGCAGCCCCGGTCCCGGACAGGGCCGAGAGACCCAGTACTTC.